Following are 23 T cell receptor beta chains from one sample sequenced in a study of PD-L1 blockade in urothelial cancer. Data came from immunoSEQ multiplex PCR; TCRdb stores just in-frame clones and leaves some out. The data contain tens of thousands of clones, about 90% of them seen just once; the ten biggest clones take up 7.5% to 8.5%. The sequencing used PBMCs, collected around atezolizumab (anti-PD-L1) treatment. The receptors stem from a man aged 60-69 years with urothelial cancer.

The chain joins TRBV18 to TRBJ1-1; D remains unclear. Germline CDR1 KGHSH, CDR2 LQKENI. The CDR3 totals 16 residues. Deletions cut 2 bases from V and 0 bases from J, with 13 bases between. DNA of the CDR3: TGTGCCAGCTCACCAGCCCGCGGGCCGATGAACACTGAAGCTTTCTTT. Its protein is CASSPARGPMNTEAFF. Supplemented by reference TRBV18 and TRBJ1-1, the full variable domain reads NAGVMQNPRHLVRRRGQEARLRCSPMKGHSHVYWYRQLPEEGLKFMVYLQKENIIDESGMPKERFSAEFPKEGPSILRIQQVVRGDSAAYFCASSPARGPMNTEAFFGQGTRLTVV.

This clone has a handful of counts. This chain connects TRBV12-5 to TRBJ2-1, with TRBD2 matching over 13 bases. Germline values: CDR1 LGHNT, CDR2 FRNRAP. The J segment lost 0 bases and the V segment lost 1 base, leaving 6 bases of the junction unmatched. This CDR3 spans 19 amino acids. CDR3 bases: TGTGCTAGTGGTTTGGCGACTAGCGGGGGGCTACGCTCCTACAATGAGCAGTTCTTC. This codes for CASGLATSGGLRSYNEQFF.

This chain connects TRBV7-8 to TRBJ1-2; D gene uncertain. V lost 3 bases, J lost 3 bases, and 11 bases lay in between. The CDR3 contains 14 residues. Germline lookup yields CDR1 SGHVS and CDR2 FQNEAQ. The CDR3 reads CASSLGVGDYGYTF. The DNA of the CDR3 is TGTGCCAGCAGCTTGGGAGTGGGAGACTATGGCTACACCTTC.

This clone has a handful of counts. The chain joins TRBV6-1 to TRBJ2-7; TRBD1 might be the D (6 bases). The CDR3 sequence is 15 residues long. Deletions cut 7 bases from V and 4 bases from J, with 20 bases between. The germline CDR1 and CDR2 sequences are MNHNS and SASEGT. The CDR3 spells CASTRLQGEGYEQYF. The CDR3 nucleotides read TGTGCCAGCACCCGATTACAGGGTGAGGGGTACGAGCAGTACTTC.

This chain connects TRBV7-2 to TRBJ2-3; 10 bases are a match to TRBD2. Per germline, CDR1 SGHTA and CDR2 FQGNSA. The CDR3 runs 16 residues. J gave up 2 bases and V 5 bases, and 7 bases lay outside the gene matches. This CDR3 is CASSPGLAVFTDTQYF. The CDR3 DNA reads as TGTGCCAGCAGCCCCGGACTAGCGGTATTCACAGATACGCAGTATTTT.

CDR3 region: CAGGEDYGYTF. The CDR3 nucleotides read TGTGCCGGCGGGGAGGACTATGGCTACACCTTC. The chain carries TRBV2 and TRBJ1-2; D is undetermined. V lost 11 bases, J lost 3 bases, and 10 bases lay in between. CDR1 is SNHLY, CDR2 FYNNEI, per germline. This CDR3 region has 11 residues.

The gene calls are TRBV15 and TRBJ1-6; D possibly corresponds to TRBD1 (5 bases). This CDR3 spans 15 amino acids. The germline CDR1 and CDR2 sequences are LNHNV and YYDKDF (reference sequence). The V end was cut by 3 bases, the J end by 5 bases, with 11 bases between. In DNA, the CDR3 is TGTGCCACCAGCAGGGGCGGGGGGGATAATTCACCCCTCCACTTT. It yields the protein CATSRGGGDNSPLHF. The variable domain in full, completed from reference TRBV15 and TRBJ1-6, reads DAMVIQNPRYQVTQFGKPVTLSCSQTLNHNVMYWYQQKSSQAPKLLFHYYDKDFNNEADTPDNFQSRRPNTSFCFLDIRSPGLGDTAMYLCATSRGGGDNSPLHFGNGTRLTVT.

The genes are TRBV27 and TRBJ2-7; tentative D call: TRBD1 (6 bases). Germline V gene lookup returns CDR1 MNHEY and CDR2 SMNVEV (reference sequence). The V end was cut by 2 bases, the J end by 0 bases, with 11 bases between. The CDR3 is made up of 15 amino acids. In nucleotides, the CDR3 is TGTGCCAGCAGTTTAAAGGGACACGGCTCCTACGAGCAGTACTTC. It codes for CASSLKGHGSYEQYF.

The rearrangement uses TRBV11-2 and TRBJ1-6; 9 bases map to TRBD1. Trimming took 4 bases from V and 7 from J; bases not matched to a gene: 2. This CDR3 is 14 amino acids long. The germline V gene encodes CDR1 SGHAT and CDR2 FQNNGV. CDR3 coding DNA: TGTGCCAGCAGCTCGGGACAGGGCAATTCACCCCTCCACTTT. Translation: CASSSGQGNSPLHF.

J is TRBJ2-1 and V is TRBV5-1, with D possibly matching TRBD2 (6 bases). Per germline, CDR1 SGHRS and CDR2 YFSETQ. Trimming cost V 5 bases and J 6 bases, with 12 bases left between them. The CDR3 has 13 residues. CDR3 in DNA: TGCGCCAGCAGTCATGGAGGGGCCAATGAGCAGTTCTTC. It translates to CASSHGGANEQFF.

The V gene is TRBV30, the J gene TRBJ1-1; D is perhaps TRBD1 (5 bases). CDR3 size: 13 residues. The germline V gene has CDR1 GTSNPN and CDR2 SVGIG (reference sequence). Between the trimmed V and J ends, which lost 1 base and 5 bases, there was a span of 11 bases. The CDR3 protein is CAWSGDYGTEAFF. The CDR3 DNA follows: TGTGCCTGGAGTGGGGACTATGGAACTGAAGCTTTCTTT. The full variable domain, with the rest looked up from reference TRBV30 and TRBJ1-1, is SQTIHQWPATLVQPVGSPLSLECTVEGTSNPNLYWYRQAAGRGLQLLFYSVGIGQISSEVPQNLSASRPQDRQFILSSKKLLLSDSGFYLCAWSGDYGTEAFFGQGTRLTVV.

This clone came up once. J is TRBJ1-6 and V is TRBV5-6; TRBD1 agrees at 9 bases. J gave up 9 bases and V 5 bases, and 9 bases lay outside the gene matches. In germline, CDR1 is SGHDT, CDR2 YYEEEE. The CDR3 loop spans 15 amino acids. CDR3 region: CASRNRDRETSPLHF. Written as DNA, the CDR3 is TGTGCCAGCAGAAACCGGGACAGGGAGACTTCACCCCTCCACTTT.

The chain joins TRBV5-1 to TRBJ2-7; 7 nucleotides align to TRBD1. V gave up 4 bases and J gave up 4 bases; unmatched junction bases: 11. CDR3 length equals 15 residues. Germline-derived CDR1 and CDR2 are SGHRS and YFSETQ. The CDR3 DNA reads as TGCGCCAGCAGCCCTAGAACAGGGGCCCCATACGAGCAGTACTTC. Translation gives CASSPRTGAPYEQYF.

The chain links TRBV9 to TRBJ2-7; D might be TRBD1 (5 bases). This CDR3 region has 15 residues. With 3 bases removed from V and 3 bases from J, the gap between germline ends came to 16 bases. The germline V gene encodes CDR1 SGDLS and CDR2 YYNGEE. The CDR3: CASSAGGRGSYEQYF. The DNA of the CDR3 is TGTGCCAGCAGCGCGGGTGGTAGGGGAAGCTACGAGCAGTACTTC. Drawing the rest from reference TRBV9 and TRBJ2-7, the complete variable domain is DSGVTQTPKHLITATGQRVTLRCSPRSGDLSVYWYQQSLDQGLQFLIQYYNGEERAKGNILERFSAQQFPDLHSELNLSSLELGDSALYFCASSAGGRGSYEQYFGPGTRLTVT.

This clone was counted a single time. The J gene is TRBJ2-2, the V gene TRBV10-1; D perhaps matches TRBD2 (6 bases). CDR3 length: 13 amino acids. The germline CDR1 and CDR2 sequences are WNHNN and SYGVQD (reference sequence). Trimming removed 8 bases at V and 6 bases at J, with 13 bases between. In DNA form, the CDR3 reads TGCGCCAGCCAGTCGGGGGTATCCGGGGAGCTGTTTTTT. It translates to CASQSGVSGELFF.

The V gene is TRBV5-1, the J gene TRBJ1-2; 7 nucleotides match TRBD1. The CDR3 is made up of 12 amino acids. V was pared by 2 bases and J by 6 bases, with 1 base of the junction left unmatched. Germline CDR1 SGHRS, CDR2 YFSETQ. The CDR3 protein is CASSFQGDGYTF. CDR3 coding DNA: TGCGCCAGCAGCTTCCAGGGGGATGGCTACACCTTC.

This chain links TRBV7-6 with TRBJ2-2, with D perhaps TRBD2 (5 bases). The CDR3 spans 17 residues. Trimming left V 0 bases short and J 3 bases short, with 14 bases between. Germline V gene data show CDR1 as SGHVS and CDR2 as FNYEAQ. The CDR3 is CASSLALGYGDTGELFF. For the CDR3, the DNA is TGTGCCAGCAGCTTAGCGCTGGGCTACGGGGACACCGGGGAGCTGTTTTTT. The full variable domain, with the rest looked up from reference TRBV7-6 and TRBJ2-2, is GAGVSQSPRYKVTKRGQDVALRCDPISGHVSLYWYRQALGQGPEFLTYFNYEAQQDKSGLPNDRFSAERPEGSISTLTIQRTEQRDSAMYRCASSLALGYGDTGELFFGEGSRLTVL.

The rearrangement links TRBV5-1 to TRBJ2-3, with 12 bases matching TRBD2. V lost 3 bases to trimming and J lost 5 bases; unmatched junction nucleotides: 4. CDR1 is SGHRS, CDR2 YFSETQ, per germline. The CDR3 is 15 amino acids. In DNA, the CDR3 is TGCGCCAGCAGCTGGACTAGCGGGGAATTAGATACGCAGTATTTT. Translating gives CASSWTSGELDTQYF.

The rearrangement uses TRBV7-3 and TRBJ2-5, with TRBD1 identical over 9 bases. Germline values: CDR1 SGHTA, CDR2 FQGTGA. The CDR3 runs to 15 residues. Trimming took 3 bases from V and 5 from J; bases not matched to a gene: 7. The CDR3 DNA reads TGTGCCAGCAGCTTGGGAAGGACAGGGGAGGAGACCCAGTACTTC. It is translated as CASSLGRTGEETQYF. The entire variable domain, with the rest obtained from reference TRBV7-3 and TRBJ2-5, is as follows: GAGVSQTPSNKVTEKGKYVELRCDPISGHTALYWYRQSLGQGPEFLIYFQGTGAADDSGLPNDRFFAVRPEGSVSTLKIQRTERGDSAVYLCASSLGRTGEETQYFGPGTRLLVL.

The chain uses TRBV5-6 and TRBJ2-7, with no clear D. CDR1 is SGHDT and CDR2 is YYEEEE in the germline V gene. The CDR3 is made up of 14 amino acids. The germline V and J ends were trimmed by 2 bases and 0 bases, with 9 bases remaining between them. CDR3 nucleotides: TGTGCCAGCAGCTTCTTAGACACCTCCTACGAGCAGTACTTC. The encoded protein is CASSFLDTSYEQYF.

The V call is TRBV2, the J call TRBJ1-1; weak D call: TRBD1 (5 bases). Germline V gene data show CDR1 as SNHLY and CDR2 as FYNNEI. CDR3 size: 16 residues. Trimming took 2 bases from V and 4 from J, leaving 17 bases between them. The CDR3: CASSESRLQRGTEAFF. CDR3 nucleotides: TGTGCCAGCAGTGAAAGTCGGCTACAAAGGGGCACTGAAGCTTTCTTT.

A word on this clone: Other DNA sequences from this sample encode an identical CDR3 as well. The V and J genes are TRBV30 and TRBJ1-5, with 7 positions matching TRBD1. This CDR3 comprises 13 residues. Trimming at V came to 4 bases and at J to 3 bases, leaving 3 bases not matched to a gene. Per the germline V gene, CDR1 is GTSNPN and CDR2 is SVGIG (reference sequence). CDR3 loop: CAWNRGSNQPQHF. CDR3 sequence (DNA): TGTGCCTGGAACAGGGGATCCAATCAGCCCCAGCATTTT.

V gene TRBV6-1 combines with J gene TRBJ1-1; no definite D call. The CDR3 totals 15 residues. V was cut by 1 base and J by 0 bases, with 9 bases left in between. Looked up from germline, CDR1 is MNHNS and CDR2 is SASEGT. In DNA form, the CDR3 reads TGTGCCAGCAGTGAAGGGGCCCATTTGAACACTGAAGCTTTCTTT. Translation: CASSEGAHLNTEAFF.